This T cell receptor beta chain was found in a study of cytotoxic CD8 clonotypes in ibrutinib-treated CLL. In this sample, this clone turned up once. The antigen is undetermined. TCRdb's table, derived via immunoSEQ multiplex PCR, lists solely in-frame clones and lacks some. The data show approximately 200,000 clones, about two thirds seen once. Study-level results: Baseline clonality, higher than in age-matched healthy donors, tracked circulating CD8+ T-cell counts. Clonality climbed at ibrutinib response, then dropped toward baseline at progression. Contraction or stability on treatment characterized the public clonotypes, which were uncommon.

The source material was PBMCs, sampled after 24 months of ibrutinib treatment. The receptor comes from a human donor with chronic lymphocytic leukemia.

This chain's CDR3 is CASSRTGTNTGELFF. Written as DNA, the CDR3 is TGTGCCAGCAGCAGGACGGGAACGAACACCGGGGAGCTGTTTTTT. The rearrangement links TRBV6-5 to TRBJ2-2, with D possibly being TRBD2 (5 bases). Germline CDR1 and CDR2: MNHEY and SVGAGI. There are 15 residues in the CDR3. V lost 6 bases to trimming and J lost 0 bases, with 11 bases between them.